The 23 T cell receptor beta chains below were found in one sample sequenced in a study of cytomegalovirus exposure and HLA in healthy donors. Primers included in the PCR were 60 Vbeta and 13 Jbeta primers. TCRdb keeps only in-frame clones here, not all; method: immunoSEQ multiplex PCR. Seen here are about 170,000 clones, roughly 80% observed once, and the top ten hold about 2.3%. The sequenced sample was PBMCs. The source is a male donor in good health and CMV-seronegative.

This clone came up a few times. The chain uses TRBV6-1 and TRBJ2-7; 8 positions match TRBD1. The germline CDR1 and CDR2 sequences are MNHNS and SASEGT. The CDR3 totals 15 residues. With 7 bases clipped from V and 0 bases from J, the junction kept 8 bases outside the gene matches. CDR3: CASISQGAASYEQYF. CDR3 DNA sequence: TGTGCCAGCATAAGTCAGGGGGCAGCCTCCTACGAGCAGTACTTC.

This clone has a handful of counts. Distinct nucleotide sequences in the sample also encode this CDR3. V and J are TRBV6-5 and TRBJ1-6; D not certain. The CDR3 is made up of 14 amino acids. Germline V CDR1 and CDR2: MNHEY, SVGAGI. Trimming took 6 bases from V and 6 from J, leaving 12 bases between them. This chain's CDR3 is CASSLGQLNSPLHF. The CDR3 coding sequence is TGTGCCAGCAGCCTTGGGCAGCTTAATTCACCCCTCCACTTT.

This sequence joins TRBV4-1 and TRBJ2-1, with 7 positions matching TRBD1. Germline V lookup: CDR1 MGHRA, CDR2 YSYEKL. The CDR3 has 19 residues. Trimming took 1 base from V and 4 from J; bases not matched to a gene: 16. The CDR3 DNA reads as TGCGCCAGCAGCCAAGGGCCTGACAAGGGGGCCACCCCTTACAATGAGCAGTTCTTC. As protein: CASSQGPDKGATPYNEQFF.

V gene TRBV18 combines with J gene TRBJ2-7; perhaps TRBD2 as D (6 bases). Germline lookup yields CDR1 KGHSH and CDR2 LQKENI. The germline V and J ends were trimmed by 3 bases and 4 bases, with 19 bases remaining between them. The CDR3 is 16 residues long. The CDR3 bases are TGTGCCAGCTCACCTTCCCTAGCGAAGACTTTGTACGAGCAGTACTTC. Translating it yields CASSPSLAKTLYEQYF.

The chain uses TRBV5-1 and TRBJ2-1, with D perhaps matching TRBD1 (6 bases). Germline loops: CDR1 SGHRS, CDR2 YFSETQ. The CDR3 has 17 amino acids. Trimming pared 4 bases from V and 9 bases from J, leaving 26 bases between. The CDR3 here is CASSEQGTVFEDSEQFF. CDR3 nucleotides: TGCGCCAGCAGCGAACAGGGAACGGTTTTTGAGGATTCTGAGCAGTTCTTC.

The chain uses TRBV6-5 and TRBJ2-5; no reliable D call. Germline lookup yields CDR1 MNHEY and CDR2 SVGAGI. The CDR3 consists of 13 residues. V was trimmed by 2 bases and J by 5 bases, leaving 9 bases between them. The CDR3 DNA follows: TGTGCCAGCAGTTACGCGAGGCTCGAGACCCAGTACTTC. It codes for CASSYARLETQYF.

The genes are TRBV6-5 and TRBJ2-3; TRBD1 matches at 7 bases. Losses at the gene ends were 6 bases for V and 1 base for J; bases not matched to a gene: 4. This CDR3 has 14 amino acids. Germline-derived CDR1 and CDR2 are MNHEY and SVGAGI. DNA of the CDR3: TGTGCCAGCAGGTCCGGACAGGGCACAGATACGCAGTATTTT. It is translated as CASRSGQGTDTQYF.

The chain has TRBV10-3 and TRBJ1-2, with a possible D match to TRBD1 (6 bases). V was cut by 5 bases and J by 8 bases, with 12 bases left in between. Germline V lookup: CDR1 ENHRY, CDR2 SYGVKD. The CDR3 is 12 amino acids. The CDR3 is CAISPTGQGYTF. The CDR3 DNA is TGTGCCATCAGTCCGACAGGTCAGGGCTACACCTTC.

This rearrangement joins TRBV15 to TRBJ1-3, with D maybe TRBD1 (5 bases). The ends were cut back, 1 base at V and 2 bases at J, with 9 bases in the middle. Germline V lookup: CDR1 LNHNV, CDR2 YYDKDF (reference sequence). CDR3 length: 15 amino acids. Here the CDR3 DNA reads TGTGCCACCAGCAGAGTGCGGGGGACTGGAAACACCATATATTTT. Translated: CATSRVRGTGNTIYF. The variable domain in full, with the rest retrieved from reference TRBV15 and TRBJ1-3, is DAMVIQNPRYQVTQFGKPVTLSCSQTLNHNVMYWYQQKSSQAPKLLFHYYDKDFNNEADTPDNFQSRRPNTSFCFLDIRSPGLGDTAMYLCATSRVRGTGNTIYFGEGSWLTVV.

This clone was detected only once. This chain uses TRBV7-9 with TRBJ2-5; TRBD1 matches at 10 bases. Germline CDR1 reads SEHNR; CDR2 reads FQNEAQ (reference sequence). The ends lost 5 bases at V and 5 bases at J; junction bases unmatched: 11. The CDR3 has 16 residues. Here the CDR3 reads CASSPTGTGVGETQYF. In DNA form, the CDR3 reads TGTGCCAGCAGCCCGACCGGGACAGGGGTAGGGGAGACCCAGTACTTC.

Turning to this clone: Germline and junction disagree at one end, which may indicate a read error. V is TRBV7-9 and J is TRBJ1-2; D unresolved. CDR1 SEHNR and CDR2 FQNEAQ come from the germline V gene (reference sequence). This CDR3 region has 10 residues. CDR3 sequence: CSSSQYGYTF. DNA of the CDR3: TGTTCCAGCAGCCAATATGGCTACACCTTC.

This sequence joins TRBV9 and TRBJ1-6, with 7 bases aligning to TRBD1. Germline CDR1 and CDR2: SGDLS and YYNGEE. CDR3 length equals 14 residues. Losses at the gene ends were 3 bases for V and 7 bases for J; bases not matched to a gene: 4. The CDR3 nucleotides read TGTGCCAGCAGCGCTGGGACAGTGAATTCACCCCTCCACTTT. Protein: CASSAGTVNSPLHF.

V gene TRBV5-4 combines with J gene TRBJ2-7; the match to TRBD2 covers 11 bases. The CDR3 is 15 amino acids. V lost 4 bases to trimming and J lost 6 bases; unmatched junction nucleotides: 9. The germline CDR1 and CDR2 sequences are SGHNT and YYREEE (reference sequence). The CDR3 loop reads CASSRTLAGGLEQYF. CDR3 DNA sequence: TGTGCCAGCAGCAGAACATTAGCGGGGGGGCTCGAGCAGTACTTC.

J is TRBJ2-7 and V is TRBV27; possible D gene TRBD1, 6 bases. The CDR3 is 13 residues long. Germline CDR1 and CDR2: MNHEY and SMNVEV (reference sequence). V shed 2 bases and J shed 9 bases, with 14 bases lying between them. The DNA for the CDR3 is TGTGCCAGCAGTTTAGGGGATCAAGGGGGGCAGTACTTC. This encodes CASSLGDQGGQYF.

This chain links TRBV19 with TRBJ1-1, with a possible D match to TRBD1 (5 bases). Germline V gives CDR1 LNHDA, CDR2 SQIVND (reference sequence). V lost 4 bases, J lost 0 bases, and 15 bases lay in between. The CDR3 has 16 residues. The CDR3 region is CASSSGWGVMNTEAFF. The CDR3 nucleotides are TGTGCCAGTAGTAGTGGGTGGGGCGTCATGAACACTGAAGCTTTCTTT.

The gene calls are TRBV6-1 and TRBJ1-1, with D uncertain. The CDR3 length is 13 residues. CDR1 MNHNS and CDR2 SASEGT come from the germline V gene. V lost 7 bases to trimming and J lost 5 bases, with 14 bases between them. CDR3 residues: CASIKDPETEAFF. In nucleotides, the CDR3 is TGTGCCAGCATTAAAGACCCGGAGACTGAAGCTTTCTTT.

This sequence joins TRBV5-1 and TRBJ2-6, with 10 nucleotides matching TRBD1. Looked up from germline, CDR1 is SGHRS and CDR2 is YFSETQ. The CDR3 covers 19 residues. V shed 4 bases and J 1 base; nucleotides not matched to a gene: 11. The CDR3 DNA reads TGCGCCAGCAGCCTAAGTCGAGGACAGGGGGGTTCTGGGGCCAACGTCCTGACTTTC. This gives the protein CASSLSRGQGGSGANVLTF.

The chain is built from TRBV7-6 and TRBJ1-3, with TRBD1 matching over 8 bases. Germline V gene data show CDR1 as SGHVS and CDR2 as FNYEAQ. The CDR3 is 17 amino acids. Unmatched junction bases numbered 7, after V lost 3 bases and J lost 0 bases. The CDR3 nucleotides are TGTGCCAGCAGCTTGGCGCAGGGGGCTAGCTCTGGAAACACCATATATTTT. It encodes CASSLAQGASSGNTIYF.

The chain recombines TRBV9 with TRBJ2-2, with D unresolved. From germline, CDR1 is SGDLS and CDR2 YYNGEE. V shed 7 bases and J shed 0 bases, with 10 bases lying between them. CDR3 length equals 14 residues. The CDR3 protein is CASATTANTGELFF. In DNA, the CDR3 is TGTGCCAGCGCAACCACAGCGAACACCGGGGAGCTGTTTTTT.

This chain links TRBV5-1 with TRBJ1-1; 10 bases line up with TRBD1. The V gene's germline CDR1 is SGHRS and CDR2 YFSETQ. CDR3 size: 15 residues. V lost 4 bases, J lost 1 base, and 4 bases stayed unmatched. CDR3 DNA: TGCGCCAGCAGCCCCGGACAGGGGGAGAACACTGAAGCTTTCTTT. Its protein product is CASSPGQGENTEAFF.

V usage is TRBV15 and J usage is TRBJ2-7, with 11 bases aligning to TRBD1. The length of the CDR3 is 17 residues. CDR1 and CDR2 from the germline V gene are LNHNV and YYDKDF (reference sequence). J lost 6 bases, V lost 1 base, and 11 bases had no gene match. This chain's CDR3 is CATSRALPGTGGFEQYF. The CDR3 DNA reads as TGTGCCACCAGCAGAGCGTTGCCCGGGACAGGGGGTTTCGAGCAGTACTTC.

The rearrangement joins TRBV5-1 to TRBJ2-7; D not resolved. Trimming stripped 3 bases from V and 6 bases from J, with 16 bases between. CDR1 is SGHRS and CDR2 is YFSETQ in the germline V gene. This CDR3 contains 14 residues. Written as DNA, the CDR3 is TGCGCCAGCAGCTCGACCGGCGACTGGCGCGAGCAGTACTTC. Its translation is CASSSTGDWREQYF.

This clone came up once. The chain employs TRBV12-5 and TRBJ1-1; D may be TRBD1 (5 bases). V shed 0 bases and J shed 3 bases, with 23 bases lying between them. Germline V gene data show CDR1 as LGHNT and CDR2 as FRNRAP. The CDR3 length is 19 residues. Here the CDR3 DNA reads TGTGCTAGTGGTTTGGTACTAGGGGTTCCCACCCCGGGGGACACTGAAGCTTTCTTT. Protein: CASGLVLGVPTPGDTEAFF.